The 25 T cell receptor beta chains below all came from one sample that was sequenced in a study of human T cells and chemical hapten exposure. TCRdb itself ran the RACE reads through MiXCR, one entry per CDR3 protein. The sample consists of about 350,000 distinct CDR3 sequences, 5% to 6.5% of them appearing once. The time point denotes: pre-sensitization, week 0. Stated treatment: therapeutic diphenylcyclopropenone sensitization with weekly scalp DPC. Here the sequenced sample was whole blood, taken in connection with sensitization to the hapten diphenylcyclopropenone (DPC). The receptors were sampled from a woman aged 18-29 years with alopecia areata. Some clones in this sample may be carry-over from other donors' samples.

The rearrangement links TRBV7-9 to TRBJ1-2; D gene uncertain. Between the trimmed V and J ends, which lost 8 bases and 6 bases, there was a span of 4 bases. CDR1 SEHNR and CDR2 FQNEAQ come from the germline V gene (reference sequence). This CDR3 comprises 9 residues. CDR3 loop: CASGDGYTF. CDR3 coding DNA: TGTGCCAGCGGTGATGGCTACACCTTC.

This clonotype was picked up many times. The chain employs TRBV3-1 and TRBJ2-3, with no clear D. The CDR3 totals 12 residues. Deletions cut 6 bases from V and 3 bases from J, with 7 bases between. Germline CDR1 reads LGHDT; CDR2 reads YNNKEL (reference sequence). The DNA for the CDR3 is TGTGCCAGCAGAAAGGAGACAGATACGCAGTATTTT. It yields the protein CASRKETDTQYF.

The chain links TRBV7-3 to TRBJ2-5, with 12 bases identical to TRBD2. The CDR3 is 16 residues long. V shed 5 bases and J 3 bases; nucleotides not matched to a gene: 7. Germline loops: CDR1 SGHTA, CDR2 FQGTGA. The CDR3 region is CASSPGLAGKEETQYF. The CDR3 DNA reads TGTGCCAGCAGCCCCGGACTAGCGGGGAAAGAAGAGACCCAGTACTTC.

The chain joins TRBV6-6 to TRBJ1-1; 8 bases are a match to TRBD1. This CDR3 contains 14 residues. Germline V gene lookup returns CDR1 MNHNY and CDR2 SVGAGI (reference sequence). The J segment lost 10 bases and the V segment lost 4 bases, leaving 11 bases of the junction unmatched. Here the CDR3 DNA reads TGTGCCAGCAGTTTGGACAGGGATGCAGGGTCAGCTTTCTTT. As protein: CASSLDRDAGSAFF.

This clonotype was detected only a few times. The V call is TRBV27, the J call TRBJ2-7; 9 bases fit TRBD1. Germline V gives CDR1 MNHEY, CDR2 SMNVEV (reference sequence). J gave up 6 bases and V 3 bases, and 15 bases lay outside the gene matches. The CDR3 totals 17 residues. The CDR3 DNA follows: TGTGCCAGCAGTTTCGGTATCCCGGGACAGGGAAAAAGCGAGCAGTACTTC. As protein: CASSFGIPGQGKSEQYF.

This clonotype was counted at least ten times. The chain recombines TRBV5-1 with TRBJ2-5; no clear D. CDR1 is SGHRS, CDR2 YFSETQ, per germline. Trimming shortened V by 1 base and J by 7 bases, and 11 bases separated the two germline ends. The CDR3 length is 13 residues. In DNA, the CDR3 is TGCGCCAGCAGCTTGAATTACCCAGGGACCCAGTACTTC. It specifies CASSLNYPGTQYF.

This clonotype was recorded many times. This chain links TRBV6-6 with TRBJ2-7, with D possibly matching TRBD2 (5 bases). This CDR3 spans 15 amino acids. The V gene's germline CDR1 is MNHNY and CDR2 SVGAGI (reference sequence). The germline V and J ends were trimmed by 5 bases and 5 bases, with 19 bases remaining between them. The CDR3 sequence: CASSPSWSFGNEQYF. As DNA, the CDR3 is TGTGCCAGCAGTCCCTCGTGGTCCTTCGGGAACGAGCAGTACTTC.

CDR3 in amino acids: CASSQVDSGANVLTF. The DNA for the CDR3 is TGTGCCAGCAGCCAAGTAGACTCCGGGGCCAACGTCCTGACTTTC. The V and J genes are TRBV4-2 and TRBJ2-6, with D uncertain. V dropped 1 base and J dropped 4 bases, with 8 bases sitting between them. Germline loops: CDR1 LGHNA, CDR2 YNFKEQ. The CDR3 spans 15 residues.

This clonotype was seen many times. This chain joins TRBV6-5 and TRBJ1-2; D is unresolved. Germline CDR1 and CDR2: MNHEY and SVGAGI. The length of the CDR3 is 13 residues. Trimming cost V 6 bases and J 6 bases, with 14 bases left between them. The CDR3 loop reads CASSQPLGNGYTF. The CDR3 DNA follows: TGTGCCAGCAGCCAGCCACTAGGGAATGGCTACACCTTC.

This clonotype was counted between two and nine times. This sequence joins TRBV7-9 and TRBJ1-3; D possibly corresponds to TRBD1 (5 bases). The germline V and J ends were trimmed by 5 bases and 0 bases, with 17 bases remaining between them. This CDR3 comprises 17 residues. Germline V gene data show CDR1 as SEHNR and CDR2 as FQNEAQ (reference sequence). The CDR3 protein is CASSPLTAPVSGNTIYF. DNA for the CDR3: TGTGCCAGCAGCCCCCTGACAGCACCCGTCTCTGGAAACACCATATATTTT.

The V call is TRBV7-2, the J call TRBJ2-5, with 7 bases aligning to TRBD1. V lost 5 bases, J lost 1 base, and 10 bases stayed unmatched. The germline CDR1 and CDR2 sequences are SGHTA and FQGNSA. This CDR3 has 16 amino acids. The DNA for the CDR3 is TGTGCCAGCAGCCCCCGTGGGACAGTGGCCCAAGAGACCCAGTACTTC. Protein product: CASSPRGTVAQETQYF. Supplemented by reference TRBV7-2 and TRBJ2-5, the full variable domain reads GAGVSQSPSNKVTEKGKDVELRCDPISGHTALYWYRQSLGQGLEFLIYFQGNSAPDKSGLPSDRFSAERTGGSVSTLTIQRTQQEDSAVYLCASSPRGTVAQETQYFGPGTRLLVL.

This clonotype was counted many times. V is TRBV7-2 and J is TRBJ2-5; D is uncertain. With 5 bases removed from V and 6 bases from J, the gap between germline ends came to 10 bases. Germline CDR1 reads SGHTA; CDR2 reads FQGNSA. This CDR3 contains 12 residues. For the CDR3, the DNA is TGTGCCAGCAGCCACGGTGGAAAGACCCAGTACTTC. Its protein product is CASSHGGKTQYF. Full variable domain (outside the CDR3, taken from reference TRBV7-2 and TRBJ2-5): GAGVSQSPSNKVTEKGKDVELRCDPISGHTALYWYRQSLGQGLEFLIYFQGNSAPDKSGLPSDRFSAERTGGSVSTLTIQRTQQEDSAVYLCASSHGGKTQYFGPGTRLLVL.

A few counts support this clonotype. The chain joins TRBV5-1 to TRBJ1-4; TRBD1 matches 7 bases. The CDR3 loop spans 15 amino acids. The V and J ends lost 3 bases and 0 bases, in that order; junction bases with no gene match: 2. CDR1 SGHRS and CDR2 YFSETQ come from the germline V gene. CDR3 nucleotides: TGCGCCAGCAGCTCCACAGGGGCAACTAATGAAAAACTGTTTTTT. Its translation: CASSSTGATNEKLFF.

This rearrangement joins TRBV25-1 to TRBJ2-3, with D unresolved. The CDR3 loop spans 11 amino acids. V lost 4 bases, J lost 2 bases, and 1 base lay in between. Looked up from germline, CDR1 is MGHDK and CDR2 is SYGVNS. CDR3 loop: CASSVTDTQYF. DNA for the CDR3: TGTGCCAGCAGTGTCACAGATACGCAGTATTTT.

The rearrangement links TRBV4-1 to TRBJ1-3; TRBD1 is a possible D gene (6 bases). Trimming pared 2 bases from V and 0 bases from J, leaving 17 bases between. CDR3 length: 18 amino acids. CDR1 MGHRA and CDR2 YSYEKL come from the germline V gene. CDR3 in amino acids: CASSQWGGSTFSGNTIYF. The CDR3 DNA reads TGCGCCAGCAGCCAATGGGGGGGCAGCACTTTCTCTGGAAACACCATATATTTT.

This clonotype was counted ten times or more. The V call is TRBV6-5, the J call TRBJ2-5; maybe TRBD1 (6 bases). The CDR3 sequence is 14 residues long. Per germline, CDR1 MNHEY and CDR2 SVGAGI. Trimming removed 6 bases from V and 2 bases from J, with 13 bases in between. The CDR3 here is CASSPGTLQETQYF. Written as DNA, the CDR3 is TGTGCCAGCAGCCCCGGGACACTGCAAGAGACCCAGTACTTC.

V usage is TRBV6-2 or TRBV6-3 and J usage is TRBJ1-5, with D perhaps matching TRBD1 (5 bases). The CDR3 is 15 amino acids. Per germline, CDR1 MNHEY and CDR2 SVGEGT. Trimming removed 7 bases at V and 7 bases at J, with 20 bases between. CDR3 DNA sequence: TGTGCCAGCAACCGCCCCGACAGACTTCTACAGCCCCAGCATTTT. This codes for CASNRPDRLLQPQHF.

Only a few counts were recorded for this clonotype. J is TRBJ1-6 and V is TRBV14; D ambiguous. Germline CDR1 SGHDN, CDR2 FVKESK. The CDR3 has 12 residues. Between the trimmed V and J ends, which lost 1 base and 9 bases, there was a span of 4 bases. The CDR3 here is CASSQGGSPLHF. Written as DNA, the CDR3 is TGTGCCAGCAGCCAAGGAGGTTCACCCCTCCACTTT.

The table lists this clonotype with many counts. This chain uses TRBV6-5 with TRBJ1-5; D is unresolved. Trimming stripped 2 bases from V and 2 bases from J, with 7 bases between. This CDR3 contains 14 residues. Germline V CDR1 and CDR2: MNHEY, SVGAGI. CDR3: CASSYREGNQPQHF. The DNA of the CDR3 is TGTGCCAGCAGTTACAGGGAGGGCAATCAGCCCCAGCATTTT.

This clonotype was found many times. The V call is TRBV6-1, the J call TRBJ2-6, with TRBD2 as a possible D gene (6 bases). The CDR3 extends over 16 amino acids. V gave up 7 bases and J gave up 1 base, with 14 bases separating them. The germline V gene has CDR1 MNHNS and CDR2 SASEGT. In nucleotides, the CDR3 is TGTGCCAGCAAAAGCCCTGGGACTTCTGGGGCCAACGTCCTGACTTTC. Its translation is CASKSPGTSGANVLTF.

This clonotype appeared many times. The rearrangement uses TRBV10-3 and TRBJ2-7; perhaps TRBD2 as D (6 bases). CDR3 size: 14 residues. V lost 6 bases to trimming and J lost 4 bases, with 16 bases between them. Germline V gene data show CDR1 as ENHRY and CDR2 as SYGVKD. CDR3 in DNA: TGTGCCATCAGAGAGGCCTTGGCGGGGTACGAGCAGTACTTC. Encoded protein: CAIREALAGYEQYF.

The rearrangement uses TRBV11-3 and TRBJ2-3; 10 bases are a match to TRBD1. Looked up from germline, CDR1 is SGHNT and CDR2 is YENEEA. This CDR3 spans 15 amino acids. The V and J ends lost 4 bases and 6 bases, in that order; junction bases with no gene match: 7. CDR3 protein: CASSSTGTGVDTQYF. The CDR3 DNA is TGTGCCAGCAGCTCGACCGGGACAGGGGTCGATACGCAGTATTTT. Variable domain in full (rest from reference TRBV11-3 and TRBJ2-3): EAGVVQSPRYKIIEKKQPVAFWCNPISGHNTLYWYLQNLGQGPELLIRYENEEAVDDSQLPKDRFSAERLKGVDSTLKIQPAELGDSAVYLCASSSTGTGVDTQYFGPGTRLTVL.

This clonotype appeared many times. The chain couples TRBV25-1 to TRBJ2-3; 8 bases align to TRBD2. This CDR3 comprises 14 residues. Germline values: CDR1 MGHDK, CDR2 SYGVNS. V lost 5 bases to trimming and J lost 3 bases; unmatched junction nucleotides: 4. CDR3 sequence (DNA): TGTGCCAGCAGTTTAGCGGGGCCGACAGATACGCAGTATTTT. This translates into CASSLAGPTDTQYF.

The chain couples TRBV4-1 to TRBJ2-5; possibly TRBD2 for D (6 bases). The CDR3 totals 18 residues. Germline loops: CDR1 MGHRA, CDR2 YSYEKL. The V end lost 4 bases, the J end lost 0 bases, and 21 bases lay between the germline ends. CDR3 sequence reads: CASSPLGTPTGHQETQYF. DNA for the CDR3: TGCGCCAGCAGCCCCCTGGGGACTCCTACGGGCCACCAAGAGACCCAGTACTTC.

CDR3 sequence reads: CAISELTSGGASEDTQYF. In DNA, the CDR3 is TGTGCCATCAGTGAACTGACTAGCGGGGGGGCCTCGGAAGATACGCAGTATTTT. This chain joins TRBV10-3 and TRBJ2-3, with 14 bases lining up with TRBD2. V was pared by 3 bases and J by 5 bases, with 10 bases of the junction left unmatched. The CDR3 is made up of 18 amino acids. Germline CDR1 is ENHRY and CDR2 is SYGVKD.